This T cell receptor (beta chain) emerged from a study of blood T cell repertoires in COVID-19. Study-level information: The United States, Italy and Spain provided the acute and convalescent COVID-19 samples. Nucleic acid was either cDNA or gDNA, and it came from T cells, B-cell-depleted T cells, or PBMCs.

Under the authors' procedure: Estimates of nucleated cell counts were drawn from the amplification of reference gene primers. The repertoire was sequenced with immunoSEQ multiplex PCR; TCRdb's copy has only in-frame clones and lacks some. Clone size and the V and J calls come from that table; the DNA yielded D and trimming. This table has around 300,000 clones, approximately 86% appearing once. In germline, CDR1 is SGHRS, CDR2 YFSETQ. The CDR3 length is 15 residues. Trimming cost V 0 bases and J 2 bases, with 11 bases left between them. As regards this clone: Other DNA variants within this sample encode the same CDR3.

This TCR was sampled from a man aged 18 to 35 with active or convalescent COVID-19. The specimen sequenced was peripheral blood. The chain has TRBV5-1 and TRBJ2-5, with a weak D call TRBD1 (7 bases). CDR3 bases: TGCGCCAGCAGCTTGGGGGCGGGACAGCAAGAGACCCAGTACTTC. Translated, it gives CASSLGAGQQETQYF.